This T cell receptor (beta chain) was documented in a study of vaccination effects on CD4 cells after COVID-19. The data were produced by immunoSEQ multiplex PCR, yet TCRdb's version contains in-frame clones alone and is incomplete. The sample consists of approximately 37,000 clones, about four fifths of them appearing once. Deletions cut 3 bases from V and 5 bases from J, with 11 bases between. CDR1 is SGHRS, CDR2 YFSETQ, per germline. This CDR3 has 13 amino acids. A remark on this clone: Antigen: not known.

Broader study findings: Infection-derived and vaccine-derived clones contracted markedly late after vaccination.

After roughly ten days in culture, the CD4+ T cells were isolated. This sample comprised CD4+ T cells from PBMCs cultured without peptide, obtained before COVID-19 vaccination. This TCR was recovered from a human donor who received a COVID-19 vaccine. V is TRBV5-1 and J is TRBJ2-5, with a tentative D call TRBD1 (6 bases). CDR3 sequence reads: CASSSGVLETQYF. For the CDR3, the DNA is TGCGCCAGCAGCTCAGGGGTGCTGGAGACCCAGTACTTC.